This TCR beta chain is drawn from a study of T cells in Graves' hyperthyroidism and ophthalmopathy. Clinical symptoms, serum thyroxine, TRAb, thyroid ultrasound and orbital computed tomography established diagnosis. The CDR3 is 17 residues long. The ends lost 1 base at V and 1 base at J; junction bases unmatched: 5. CDR1 is SGHNT, CDR2 YENEEA, per germline. Researchers amplified the TCR beta CDR3 regions from RNA transcripts. During a first-round RT-PCR of the TCR CDR3, the HTBI primer set was used. TCRdb redid the calling of the multiplex PCR reads with MiXCR, one entry per CDR3 protein. Of hundreds of thousands of distinct CDR3 sequences listed, approximately 23% are singletons.

The chain employs TRBV11-3 and TRBJ2-1, with TRBD2 identical over 9 bases. The sample consisted of blood. This TCR derives from a woman in her seventies with Graves' ophthalmopathy. The CDR3: CASSLGGRGGSYNEQFF. CDR3 in DNA: TGTGCCAGCAGCTTAGGCGGGAGGGGAGGGTCCTACAATGAGCAGTTCTTC.